This entry lists 27 T cell receptor beta chains sequenced from one sample in a study of regulatory T cells in long-lasting Graves disease (dated by TCRdb to the early 2020s). Libraries were constructed by multiplex PCR. Instrument used: Illumina HiSeq 4000. TCR beta libraries were built with iRepertoire HTBI primers and Arm-PCR amplification of CDR3 regions. TCRdb ran its own pipeline on the public reads, namely fastp trimming at Q25 and MiXCR clone calling, and kept in-frame beta chains. Every CDR3 protein is listed once, alongside the most common genes and DNA of its rows. Within this sample are some 440,000 distinct CDR3 sequences, with around 20% of them counted one time only. The biggest ten clones account for 7% to 10% of the sample. The time point label for this specimen denotes: persistent/refractory GD, antithyroid drugs over 5 years with positive TRAb. RNA was extracted from PBMCs in TRIzol for both TCR sequencing and RNA sequencing.

Specimen: peripheral blood mononuclear cells (PBMCs), collected when the disease was refractory, from a patient treated with antithyroid drugs. The receptor set was obtained from a female donor with Graves disease.

The CDR3 nucleotides read TGTGCCAGCAGTTACTCCTCGGGGCTAGCGGGAATTGAGCAGTTCTTC. It is translated as CASSYSSGLAGIEQFF. This chain links TRBV6-5 with TRBJ2-1; 9 nucleotides match TRBD2. The germline gives CDR1 MNHEY, CDR2 SVGAGI. The V and J ends lost 0 bases and 9 bases, in that order; junction bases with no gene match: 9. CDR3 length equals 16 residues.

J is TRBJ1-1 and V is TRBV4-1; D not resolved. The CDR3 consists of 14 residues. CDR1 is MGHRA, CDR2 YSYEKL, per germline. V gave up 1 base and J gave up 1 base, with 7 bases separating them. The CDR3 spells CASSQVPENTEAFF. The CDR3 DNA reads TGCGCCAGCAGCCAAGTACCGGAGAACACTGAAGCTTTCTTT.

In its sample, this clonotype was seen many times. V gene TRBV5-6 combines with J gene TRBJ2-5, with D possibly matching TRBD2 (6 bases). This CDR3 region has 15 residues. From germline, CDR1 is SGHDT and CDR2 YYEEEE. Trimming took off 1 base at V and 5 bases at J, with 15 bases between the two ends. This chain's CDR3 is CASSLRGGMGETQYF. DNA for the CDR3: TGTGCCAGCAGCTTGCGCGGCGGGATGGGGGAGACCCAGTACTTC.

This clonotype was seen repeatedly, ten times or more. The V and J genes are TRBV12-3 or TRBV12-4 and TRBJ1-1; D might be TRBD1 (5 bases). Trimming shortened V by 7 bases and J by 8 bases, and 11 bases separated the two germline ends. The CDR3 runs 11 residues. This CDR3 reads CASTEEGEAFF. The CDR3 DNA reads as TGTGCCAGCACCGAAGAGGGGGAAGCTTTCTTT.

The chain couples TRBV20-1 to TRBJ2-7, with 9 bases fitting TRBD2. Unmatched junction bases numbered 10, after V lost 0 bases and J lost 7 bases. CDR1 is DFQATT, CDR2 SNEGSKA, per germline (reference sequence). This CDR3 is 15 amino acids long. The CDR3 DNA is TGCAGTGCTAGAGATTGGCTAGCGGGAATTGGTGAGCAGTACTTC. Translated: CSARDWLAGIGEQYF.

This clonotype was detected ten times or more. The chain links TRBV3-1 to TRBJ2-5; no reliable D call. Trimming pared 3 bases from V and 5 bases from J, leaving 7 bases between. CDR3 length: 12 residues. Per germline, CDR1 LGHDT and CDR2 YNNKEL (reference sequence). The CDR3 region has the DNA TGTGCCAGCAGCCACGTGGGGGAGACCCAGTACTTC. This codes for CASSHVGETQYF.

This clonotype showed up just a few times. J is TRBJ1-1 and V is TRBV5-1, with TRBD1 identical over 8 bases. Germline V gene data show CDR1 as SGHRS and CDR2 as YFSETQ. The CDR3 loop spans 17 amino acids. V shed 4 bases, J shed 2 bases, and the junction held 13 bases outside the gene matches. This CDR3 is CASSPRPTGGVNTEAFF. The CDR3 DNA sequence: TGCGCCAGCAGCCCACGCCCAACAGGGGGGGTTAACACTGAAGCTTTCTTT.

This clonotype was seen many times. The genes are TRBV6-1 and TRBJ2-7; TRBD2 is a possible D gene (6 bases). The germline V gene has CDR1 MNHNS and CDR2 SASEGT. V lost 9 bases to trimming and J lost 3 bases, with 18 bases between them. This CDR3 region has 14 residues. The chain's CDR3 is CASRRRGLNYEQYF. The DNA of the CDR3 is TGTGCCAGTAGACGCCGGGGACTGAACTACGAGCAGTACTTC.

V gene TRBV19 combines with J gene TRBJ1-5; 7 bases map to TRBD1. The CDR3 is 12 amino acids. V shed 10 bases, J shed 10 bases, and the junction held 10 bases outside the gene matches. Germline V gene data show CDR1 as LNHDA and CDR2 as SQIVND (reference sequence). CDR3 sequence reads: CATKGAAHPQHF. DNA for the CDR3: TGTGCCACGAAGGGGGCAGCTCATCCCCAGCATTTT. The variable domain in full, with the rest retrieved from reference TRBV19 and TRBJ1-5, is DGGITQSPKYLFRKEGQNVTLSCEQNLNHDAMYWYRQDPGQGLRLIYYSQIVNDFQKGDIAEGYSVSREKKESFPLTVTSAQKNPTAFYLCATKGAAHPQHFGDGTRLSIL.

This clonotype was seen ten or more times. This chain links TRBV28 with TRBJ1-2; D is ambiguous. Deletions cut 3 bases from V and 7 bases from J, with 9 bases between. The CDR3 covers 12 residues. CDR1 is MDHEN, CDR2 SYDVKM, per germline. The CDR3 sequence: CASSFWAVGYTF. CDR3 DNA sequence: TGTGCCAGCAGTTTTTGGGCCGTTGGCTACACCTTC.

This clonotype has only a few counts. The rearrangement links TRBV5-1 to TRBJ2-4; perhaps D is TRBD1 or TRBD2 (5 bases each). CDR1 and CDR2 (germline): SGHRS, YFSETQ. This CDR3 is 15 amino acids long. V lost 3 bases, J lost 4 bases, and 14 bases lay in between. The CDR3 DNA reads as TGCGCCAGCAGCTCTTTAGCTGGGGGAAAAAACATTCAGTACTTC. Protein sequence: CASSSLAGGKNIQYF.

This clonotype was detected many times. This chain links TRBV2 with TRBJ1-1; D ambiguous. The germline V gene has CDR1 SNHLY and CDR2 FYNNEI. The CDR3 spans 13 residues. V gave up 5 bases and J gave up 5 bases, with 12 bases separating them. DNA for the CDR3: TGTGCCAGCAGTCCCCGGTCCGGAACTGAAGCTTTCTTT. This gives the protein CASSPRSGTEAFF.

The chain combines TRBV28 with TRBJ2-5; TRBD2 aligns across 7 bases. The germline gives CDR1 MDHEN, CDR2 SYDVKM. The CDR3 runs 16 residues. V shed 4 bases, J shed 0 bases, and the junction held 8 bases outside the gene matches. CDR3 sequence reads: CASSSHYGTNQETQYF. CDR3 sequence (DNA): TGTGCCAGCAGTTCCCACTACGGGACTAACCAAGAGACCCAGTACTTC.

This chain uses TRBV5-1 with TRBJ1-2, with D uncertain. This CDR3 region has 12 residues. Germline CDR1 reads SGHRS; CDR2 reads YFSETQ. V lost 0 bases and J lost 7, with 7 bases in between. DNA for the CDR3: TGCGCCAGCAGCTTGGACACCATTGGCTACACCTTC. This sequence encodes CASSLDTIGYTF.

V usage is TRBV7-9 and J usage is TRBJ1-1; D possibly corresponds to TRBD1 (5 bases). V was trimmed by 5 bases and J by 7 bases, leaving 23 bases between them. This CDR3 contains 16 residues. Germline lookup yields CDR1 SEHNR and CDR2 FQNEAQ (reference sequence). The CDR3 DNA reads as TGTGCCAGCAGCCAAGGGGTCCTTCCAGGAGGGCTTGAAGCTTTCTTT. Amino acids: CASSQGVLPGGLEAFF.

V is TRBV30 and J is TRBJ2-7, with 11 bases aligning to TRBD2. Trimming at V came to 7 bases and at J to 3 bases, leaving 2 bases not matched to a gene. This CDR3 region has 12 residues. Germline assignment: CDR1 GTSNPN and CDR2 SVGIG (reference sequence). CDR3 residues: CAFTSGSYEQYF. The CDR3 coding sequence is TGTGCCTTCACTAGCGGGAGCTACGAGCAGTACTTC.

Notes on this clonotype: A much larger clone lies one base from this, so it may be a read error. The CDR3 is CASRDRDPYNSPLHF. The CDR3 bases are TGTGCCAGCAGGGACAGGGATCCCTATAATTCACCCCTCCACTTT. J is TRBJ1-6 and V is TRBV6-1, with 8 positions matching TRBD1. The germline gives CDR1 MNHNS, CDR2 SASEGT. J lost 2 bases, V lost 6 bases, and 3 bases had no gene match. The CDR3 length is 15 residues.

The chain is built from TRBV18 and TRBJ1-5; no definite D call. Per germline, CDR1 KGHSH and CDR2 LQKENI. CDR3 length: 15 residues. Trimming took off 6 bases at V and 3 bases at J, with 15 bases between the two ends. CDR3 loop: CASSRTEDVNQPQHF. CDR3 coding DNA: TGTGCCAGCTCTCGGACCGAGGATGTCAATCAGCCCCAGCATTTT.

V is TRBV5-1 and J is TRBJ2-2; 10 positions agree with TRBD1. The CDR3 contains 16 residues. The V gene end was trimmed by 5 bases and the J gene end by 3 bases; junction bases not matched to a gene: 7. Germline values: CDR1 SGHRS, CDR2 YFSETQ. CDR3 loop: CASRRQGARDTGELFF. The CDR3 DNA reads TGCGCCAGCAGAAGACAGGGGGCGAGGGACACCGGGGAGCTGTTTTTT.

This clonotype occurred a few times. This chain links TRBV24-1 with TRBJ2-2; the D call may be TRBD1 or TRBD2 (5 bases each). V lost 0 bases and J 3 bases, leaving 7 bases between the germline ends. Germline V gene lookup returns CDR1 KGHDR and CDR2 SFDVKD. The CDR3 loop spans 15 amino acids. The CDR3 loop is CATSDLVGDTGELFF. The CDR3 nucleotides read TGTGCCACCAGTGATTTGGTGGGGGACACCGGGGAGCTGTTTTTT.

This clonotype has ten or more counts. The chain carries TRBV28 and TRBJ1-1, with 9 bases identical to TRBD1. Unmatched junction bases numbered 12, after V lost 5 bases and J lost 5 bases. Germline-derived CDR1 and CDR2 are MDHEN and SYDVKM. The CDR3 has 16 residues. Written as DNA, the CDR3 is TGTGCCAGCAGTCCCAGACACAGGGGGCGAATAACTGAAGCTTTCTTT. Amino acids: CASSPRHRGRITEAFF.

The sample holds many counts of this clonotype. The chain uses TRBV28 and TRBJ1-2; D may be TRBD1 (5 bases). Trimming took 6 bases from V and 3 from J, leaving 14 bases between them. CDR1 and CDR2 from the germline V gene are MDHEN and SYDVKM. The CDR3 has 14 residues. In DNA, the CDR3 is TGTGCCAGCAGCTTAACAGGAGGTTACTATGGCTACACCTTC. This sequence encodes CASSLTGGYYGYTF.

This sequence joins TRBV7-8 and TRBJ2-1, with 8 bases fitting TRBD2. The CDR3 runs 16 residues. Germline loops: CDR1 SGHVS, CDR2 FQNEAQ. Germline trimming cut 5 bases from V and 8 bases from J; bases unmatched to any gene: 14. The CDR3 loop is CASSQRSGRVRDEQFF. As DNA, the CDR3 is TGTGCCAGCAGCCAGCGGAGCGGGAGAGTAAGGGATGAGCAGTTCTTC.

The table lists this clonotype with a few counts. The rearrangement links TRBV7-9 to TRBJ2-2, with D unresolved. The CDR3 covers 16 residues. Between the trimmed V and J ends, which lost 1 base and 0 bases, there was a span of 9 bases. Germline CDR1 reads SEHNR; CDR2 reads FQNEAQ (reference sequence). CDR3 sequence: CASSLGAPANTGELFF. The CDR3 coding sequence is TGTGCCAGCAGCTTAGGGGCGCCAGCGAACACCGGGGAGCTGTTTTTT.

This sequence joins TRBV9 and TRBJ1-4; 9 positions match TRBD1. The germline CDR1 and CDR2 sequences are SGDLS and YYNGEE. V lost 3 bases, J lost 8 bases, and 8 bases stayed unmatched. The CDR3 extends over 15 amino acids. The CDR3 DNA follows: TGTGCCAGCAGCGCCGTGACAGGGGGAGAAGAAAAACTGTTTTTT. It specifies CASSAVTGGEEKLFF.

This clonotype came up many times. The rearrangement uses TRBV6-1 and TRBJ2-7, with 8 positions matching TRBD2. CDR1 and CDR2 from the germline V gene are MNHNS and SASEGT. The CDR3 totals 13 residues. V shed 7 bases and J 1 base; nucleotides not matched to a gene: 3. CDR3 sequence: CASTVAGSYEQYF. DNA of the CDR3: TGTGCCAGCACCGTAGCGGGATCCTACGAGCAGTACTTC.

This clonotype was observed a handful of times. This sequence may be a read error, since a much larger clone differs from it by one base. The chain has TRBV20-1 and TRBJ2-7, with TRBD1 matching over 8 bases. The germline gives CDR1 DFQATT, CDR2 SNEGSKA (reference sequence). The CDR3 is 13 amino acids. The V segment lost 6 bases and the J segment 4 bases; nucleotides outside the gene matches: 8. The CDR3 DNA follows: TGCAGTGCGCCCCTGGGACAGGCTTACGAGCAGTACTTC. It is translated as CSAPLGQAYEQYF.